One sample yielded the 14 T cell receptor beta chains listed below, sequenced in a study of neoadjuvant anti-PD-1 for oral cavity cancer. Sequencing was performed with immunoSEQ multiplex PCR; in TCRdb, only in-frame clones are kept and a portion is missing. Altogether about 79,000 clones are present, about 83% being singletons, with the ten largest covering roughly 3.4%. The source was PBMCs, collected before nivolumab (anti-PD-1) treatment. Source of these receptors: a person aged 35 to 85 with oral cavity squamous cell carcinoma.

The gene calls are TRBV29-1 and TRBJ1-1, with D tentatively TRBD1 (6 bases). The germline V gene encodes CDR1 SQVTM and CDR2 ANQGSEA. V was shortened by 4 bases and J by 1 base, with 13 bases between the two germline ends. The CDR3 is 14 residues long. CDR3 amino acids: CSVVGGQANTEAFF. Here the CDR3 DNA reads TGCAGCGTTGTAGGGGGACAAGCGAACACTGAAGCTTTCTTT.

CDR3 region: CASSLDAGGSYEQYF. The CDR3 DNA follows: TGTGCCAGCAGCTTAGATGCAGGGGGCTCATACGAGCAGTACTTC. The V call is TRBV11-2, the J call TRBJ2-7, with 8 nucleotides matching TRBD1. V lost 0 bases and J lost 4; bases outside the gene matches: 5. The CDR3 sequence is 15 residues long. Germline CDR1 is SGHAT and CDR2 is FQNNGV.

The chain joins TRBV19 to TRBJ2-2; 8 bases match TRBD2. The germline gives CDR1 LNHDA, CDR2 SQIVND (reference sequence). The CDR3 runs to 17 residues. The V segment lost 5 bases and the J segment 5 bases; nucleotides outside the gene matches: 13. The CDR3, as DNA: TGTGCCAGTAGTGCACGGAGCGGGAGCGGGGGTACCGGGGAGCTGTTTTTT. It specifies CASSARSGSGGTGELFF.

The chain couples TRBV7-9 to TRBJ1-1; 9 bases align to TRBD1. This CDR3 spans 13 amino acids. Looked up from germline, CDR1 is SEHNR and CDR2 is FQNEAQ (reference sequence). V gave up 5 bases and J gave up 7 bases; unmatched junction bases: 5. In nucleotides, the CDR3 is TGTGCCAGCAGCCCCCAGGGACAGGGTGAAGCTTTCTTT. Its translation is CASSPQGQGEAFF. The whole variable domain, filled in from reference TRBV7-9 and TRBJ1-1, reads DTGVSQNPRHKITKRGQNVTFRCDPISEHNRLYWYRQTLGQGPEFLTYFQNEAQLEKSRLLSDRFSAERPKGSFSTLEIQRTEQGDSAMYLCASSPQGQGEAFFGQGTRLTVV.

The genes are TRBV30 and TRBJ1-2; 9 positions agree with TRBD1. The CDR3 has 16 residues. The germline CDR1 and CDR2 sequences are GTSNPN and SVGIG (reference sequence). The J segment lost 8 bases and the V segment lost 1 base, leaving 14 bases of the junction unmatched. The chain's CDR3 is CAWSDLPGTGTGGYTF. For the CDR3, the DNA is TGTGCCTGGAGTGACCTCCCCGGGACAGGGACTGGCGGCTACACCTTC.

Here the CDR3 DNA reads TGTGCCAGCAGCGCCCAGATGAACACTGAAGCTTTCTTT. It translates to CASSAQMNTEAFF. V is TRBV7-9 and J is TRBJ1-1; D remains unclear. CDR1 is SEHNR and CDR2 is FQNEAQ in the germline V gene (reference sequence). V lost 5 bases to trimming and J lost 0 bases, with 7 bases between them. The CDR3 runs to 13 residues.

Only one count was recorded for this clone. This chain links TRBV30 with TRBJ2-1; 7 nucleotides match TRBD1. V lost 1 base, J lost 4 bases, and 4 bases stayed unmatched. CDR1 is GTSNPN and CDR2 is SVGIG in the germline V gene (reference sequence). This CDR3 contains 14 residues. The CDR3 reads CAWSGGQRYNEQFF. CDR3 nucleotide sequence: TGTGCCTGGAGTGGGGGACAGCGATACAATGAGCAGTTCTTC.

CDR3 DNA: TGTGCCAGCAGCCCCCGACTAGGGGATGGCTACACCTTC. Protein sequence: CASSPRLGDGYTF. This chain connects TRBV9 to TRBJ1-2; possibly TRBD1 for D (5 bases). V shed 4 bases and J shed 6 bases, with 13 bases lying between them. From germline, CDR1 is SGDLS and CDR2 YYNGEE. There are 13 residues in the CDR3.

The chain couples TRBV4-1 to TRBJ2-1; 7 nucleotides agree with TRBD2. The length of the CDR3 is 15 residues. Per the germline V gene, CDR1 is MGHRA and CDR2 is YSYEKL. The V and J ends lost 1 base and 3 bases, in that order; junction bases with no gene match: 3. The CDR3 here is CASSQARTSYNEQFF. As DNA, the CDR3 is TGCGCCAGCAGCCAAGCCCGGACTAGCTACAATGAGCAGTTCTTC.

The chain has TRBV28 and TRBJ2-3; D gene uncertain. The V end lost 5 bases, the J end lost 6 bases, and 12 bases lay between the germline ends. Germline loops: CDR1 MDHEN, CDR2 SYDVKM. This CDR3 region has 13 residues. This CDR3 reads CASSPQTPDTQYF. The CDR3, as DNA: TGTGCCAGCAGTCCCCAAACCCCCGATACGCAGTATTTT.

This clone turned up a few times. The CDR3 loop reads CASTGQYLQPQHF. The CDR3 nucleotides read TGTGCCAGTACTGGCCAGTATCTACAGCCCCAGCATTTT. This chain uses TRBV19 with TRBJ1-5; D ambiguous. Deletions cut 7 bases from V and 7 bases from J, with 14 bases between. This CDR3 has 13 residues. Germline CDR1 reads LNHDA; CDR2 reads SQIVND (reference sequence).

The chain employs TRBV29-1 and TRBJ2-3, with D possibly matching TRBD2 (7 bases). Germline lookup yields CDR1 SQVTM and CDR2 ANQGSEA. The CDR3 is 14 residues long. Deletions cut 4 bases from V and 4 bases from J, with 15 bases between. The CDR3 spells CSVAGGQIADTQYF. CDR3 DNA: TGCAGCGTTGCCGGGGGGCAAATTGCAGATACGCAGTATTTT.

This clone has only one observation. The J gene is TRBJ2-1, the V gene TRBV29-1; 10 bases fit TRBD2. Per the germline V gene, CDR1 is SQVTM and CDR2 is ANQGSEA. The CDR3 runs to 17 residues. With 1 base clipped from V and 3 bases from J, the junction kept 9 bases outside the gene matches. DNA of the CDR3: TGCAGCGTTGAAGGGGGGGGCCTAGCGGGAGACTACAATGAGCAGTTCTTC. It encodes CSVEGGGLAGDYNEQFF.

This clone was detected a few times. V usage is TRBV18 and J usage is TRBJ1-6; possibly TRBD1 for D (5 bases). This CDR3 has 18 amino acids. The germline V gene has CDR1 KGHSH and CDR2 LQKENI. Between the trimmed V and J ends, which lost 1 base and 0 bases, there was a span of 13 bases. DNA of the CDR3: TGTGCCAGCTCACCACAAACAGGTTCTGGCTCCTATAATTCACCCCTCCACTTT. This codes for CASSPQTGSGSYNSPLHF.